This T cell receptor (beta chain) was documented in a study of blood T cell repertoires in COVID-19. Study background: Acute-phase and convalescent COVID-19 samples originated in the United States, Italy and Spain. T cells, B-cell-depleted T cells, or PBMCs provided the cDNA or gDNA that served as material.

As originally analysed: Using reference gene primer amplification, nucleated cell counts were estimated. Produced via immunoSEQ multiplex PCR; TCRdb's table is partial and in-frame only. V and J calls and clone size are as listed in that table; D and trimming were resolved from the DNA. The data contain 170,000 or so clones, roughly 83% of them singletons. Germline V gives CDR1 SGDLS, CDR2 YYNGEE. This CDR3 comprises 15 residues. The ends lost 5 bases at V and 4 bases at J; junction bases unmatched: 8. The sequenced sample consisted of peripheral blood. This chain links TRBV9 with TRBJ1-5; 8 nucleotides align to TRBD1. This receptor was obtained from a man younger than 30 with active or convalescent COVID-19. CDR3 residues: CASRRGTGANQPQHF. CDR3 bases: TGTGCCAGCAGGAGGGGGACAGGTGCGAATCAGCCCCAGCATTTT. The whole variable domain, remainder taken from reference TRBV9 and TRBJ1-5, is DSGVTQTPKHLITATGQRVTLRCSPRSGDLSVYWYQQSLDQGLQFLIQYYNGEERAKGNILERFSAQQFPDLHSELNLSSLELGDSALYFCASRRGTGANQPQHFGDGTRLSIL.